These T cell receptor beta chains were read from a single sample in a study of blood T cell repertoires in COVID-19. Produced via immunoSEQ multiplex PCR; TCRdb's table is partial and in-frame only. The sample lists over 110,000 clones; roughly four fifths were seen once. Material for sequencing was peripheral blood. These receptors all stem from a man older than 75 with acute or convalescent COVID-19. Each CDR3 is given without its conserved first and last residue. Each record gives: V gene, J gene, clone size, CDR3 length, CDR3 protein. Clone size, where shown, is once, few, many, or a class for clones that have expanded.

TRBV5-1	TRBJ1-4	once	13	ASSLAGTGGEKLF
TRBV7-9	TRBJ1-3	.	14	ASSLERQVSGNTIY
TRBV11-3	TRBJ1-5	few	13	ASSLRNGCNQPQH
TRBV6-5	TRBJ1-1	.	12	ASSRTAMNTEAF
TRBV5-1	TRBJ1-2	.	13	ASSPADRPSGGYT
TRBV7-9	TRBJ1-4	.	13	AGSPQGLPGEKLF
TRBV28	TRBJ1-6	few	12	ASSLIQNNSPLH
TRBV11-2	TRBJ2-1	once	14	ASGLLAGGLGNEQF
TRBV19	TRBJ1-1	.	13	ASSIQGSMNTEAF
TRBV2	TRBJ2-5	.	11	ASSVLARETQY
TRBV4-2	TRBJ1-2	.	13	ASSQTGSANYGYT
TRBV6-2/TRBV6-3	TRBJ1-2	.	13	ASSYPQGQLYGYT
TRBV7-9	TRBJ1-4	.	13	ASSPGDSSNEKLF
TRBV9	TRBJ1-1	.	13	ASSAGQGLNTEAF
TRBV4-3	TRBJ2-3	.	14	ASSQDRASLTDTQY
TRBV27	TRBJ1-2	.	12	ASRTRTGGYGYT
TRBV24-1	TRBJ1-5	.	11	ATSDPGDQPQH
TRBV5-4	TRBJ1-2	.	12	ASSSQDGNYGYT